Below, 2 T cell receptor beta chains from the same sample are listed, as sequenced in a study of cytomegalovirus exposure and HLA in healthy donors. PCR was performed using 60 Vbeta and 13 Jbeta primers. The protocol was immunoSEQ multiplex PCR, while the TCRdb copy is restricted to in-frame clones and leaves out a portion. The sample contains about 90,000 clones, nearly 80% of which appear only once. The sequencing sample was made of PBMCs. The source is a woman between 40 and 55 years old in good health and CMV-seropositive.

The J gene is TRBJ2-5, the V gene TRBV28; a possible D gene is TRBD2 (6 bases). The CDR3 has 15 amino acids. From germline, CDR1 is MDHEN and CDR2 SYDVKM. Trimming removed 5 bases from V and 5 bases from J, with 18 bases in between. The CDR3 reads CASSPPRGTGETQYF. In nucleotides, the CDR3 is TGTGCCAGCAGTCCACCGCGGGGAACCGGGGAGACCCAGTACTTC.

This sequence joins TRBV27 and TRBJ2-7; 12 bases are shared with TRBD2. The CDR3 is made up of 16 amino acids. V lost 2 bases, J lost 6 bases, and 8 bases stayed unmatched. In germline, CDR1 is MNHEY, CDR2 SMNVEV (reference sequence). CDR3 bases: TGTGCCAGCAGTTTACGCCTAGCGGGAGGGCCTGGCGAGCAGTACTTC. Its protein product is CASSLRLAGGPGEQYF.